The 27 T cell receptor beta chains presented below share a single source sample, sequenced in a study of blood T cell repertoires in COVID-19. Profiled with immunoSEQ multiplex PCR; TCRdb holds only in-frame clones, not every one. This table holds about 170,000 clones, roughly 88% found once. The sequencing sample was made of peripheral blood. The receptors come from a woman aged 60-75 years with acute or convalescent COVID-19.

J is TRBJ2-7 and V is TRBV6-6, with 8 bases aligning to TRBD2. The V gene's germline CDR1 is MNHNY and CDR2 SVGAGI (reference sequence). The CDR3 spans 16 residues. V was pared by 4 bases and J by 6 bases, with 14 bases of the junction left unmatched. The CDR3 is CASSFPRGGGFGEQYF. The CDR3 region has the DNA TGTGCCAGCAGTTTCCCGAGGGGCGGGGGGTTCGGCGAGCAGTACTTC.

This clone was counted a few times. The chain carries TRBV7-9 and TRBJ2-1, with TRBD1 matching over 9 bases. This CDR3 has 15 amino acids. J was trimmed by 6 bases and V by 2 bases; bases with no gene match: 5. Germline V gives CDR1 SEHNR, CDR2 FQNEAQ (reference sequence). CDR3 coding DNA: TGTGCCAGCAGCTTACGGGACAGGGCCCCCAATGAGCAGTTCTTC. Its translation: CASSLRDRAPNEQFF. Based on the CDR3 plus reference TRBV7-9 and TRBJ2-1, the full variable domain is DTGVSQNPRHKITKRGQNVTFRCDPISEHNRLYWYRQTLGQGPEFLTYFQNEAQLEKSRLLSDRFSAERPKGSFSTLEIQRTEQGDSAMYLCASSLRDRAPNEQFFGPGTRLTVL.

This clone was detected only a few times. This chain connects TRBV5-1 to TRBJ1-6, with TRBD1 identical over 7 bases. J gave up 7 bases and V 0 bases, and 4 bases lay outside the gene matches. This CDR3 region has 15 residues. Germline-derived CDR1 and CDR2 are SGHRS and YFSETQ. The CDR3 loop is CASSLDRQGNSPLHF. The CDR3 DNA follows: TGCGCCAGCAGCTTGGATCGACAGGGCAATTCACCCCTCCACTTT.

This clone occurred once. This chain connects TRBV14 to TRBJ2-5; 7 bases agree with TRBD1. This CDR3 is 13 amino acids long. Germline V gene sequence: CDR1 SGHDN, CDR2 FVKESK. V lost 3 bases to trimming and J lost 5 bases; unmatched junction nucleotides: 3. CDR3 DNA sequence: TGTGCCAGCAGCCATGACAGGGCGGAGACCCAGTACTTC. It codes for CASSHDRAETQYF. Variable domain in full (rest from reference TRBV14 and TRBJ2-5): EAGVTQFPSHSVIEKGQTVTLRCDPISGHDNLYWYRRVMGKEIKFLLHFVKESKQDESGMPNNRFLAERTGGTYSTLKVQPAELEDSGVYFCASSHDRAETQYFGPGTRLLVL.

This clone was detected only once. This chain uses TRBV12-3 or TRBV12-4 with TRBJ2-7; no reliable D call. There are 11 residues in the CDR3. Trimming took 3 bases from V and 6 from J, leaving 6 bases between them. The CDR3 coding sequence is TGTGCCAGCAGTTTCGGGTTCGAGCAGTACTTC. Protein product: CASSFGFEQYF.

This chain uses TRBV6-5 with TRBJ1-2; TRBD1 matches 9 bases. Germline CDR1 and CDR2: MNHEY and SVGAGI. The CDR3 spans 15 residues. V shed 5 bases and J 4 bases; nucleotides not matched to a gene: 8. The CDR3 DNA is TGTGCCAGCAGTAGGGACAGGGTTGGAGGCTATGGCTACACCTTC. Protein: CASSRDRVGGYGYTF.

This clone was recorded only once. The chain has TRBV7-6 and TRBJ1-4; TRBD1 matches 9 bases. J lost 0 bases, V lost 4 bases, and 3 bases had no gene match. There are 16 residues in the CDR3. Germline assignment: CDR1 SGHVS and CDR2 FNYEAQ. The CDR3 nucleotides are TGTGCCAGCAGCTCACGGGACAGGGCAACTAATGAAAAACTGTTTTTT. Its translation: CASSSRDRATNEKLFF.

Only a few counts were recorded for this clone. In DNA, the CDR3 is TGTGCCAGCAGTACCCGGGATCAAAATCAGCCCCAGCATTTT. It is translated as CASSTRDQNQPQHF. V usage is TRBV6-5 and J usage is TRBJ1-5; D uncertain. In germline, CDR1 is MNHEY, CDR2 SVGAGI. V lost 5 bases, J lost 4 bases, and 12 bases lay in between. The CDR3 contains 14 residues.

The rearrangement joins TRBV5-1 to TRBJ2-5, with no clear D. CDR1 is SGHRS, CDR2 YFSETQ, per germline. V lost 0 bases and J 4 bases, leaving 16 bases between the germline ends. The CDR3 length is 16 residues. The CDR3 coding sequence is TGCGCCAGCAGCTTGGTACTCGGCAGCGATCCAGAGACCCAGTACTTC. Amino acids: CASSLVLGSDPETQYF.

The V call is TRBV18, the J call TRBJ1-1; 8 bases fit TRBD1. The CDR3 spans 15 residues. The V and J ends lost 6 bases and 1 base, in that order; junction bases with no gene match: 7. Germline-derived CDR1 and CDR2 are KGHSH and LQKENI. This chain's CDR3 is CASSVQGEANTEAFF. CDR3 DNA sequence: TGTGCCAGCTCGGTACAGGGGGAAGCGAACACTGAAGCTTTCTTT.

The rearrangement uses TRBV6-5 and TRBJ1-6, with TRBD1 matching over 7 bases. This CDR3 has 13 residues. Germline V CDR1 and CDR2: MNHEY, SVGAGI. V shed 10 bases and J 7 bases; nucleotides not matched to a gene: 7. This chain's CDR3 is CANPGQKNSPLHF. CDR3 bases: TGTGCCAACCCGGGACAGAAGAATTCACCCCTCCACTTT.

This clone came up a few times. This chain links TRBV7-2 with TRBJ1-2; D gene unclear. V lost 0 bases to trimming and J lost 4 bases, with 6 bases between them. The CDR3 extends over 13 amino acids. Germline assignment: CDR1 SGHTA and CDR2 FQGNSA. CDR3 in DNA: TGTGCCAGCAGCTTAGCCGGGAGCTATGGCTACACCTTC. This encodes CASSLAGSYGYTF.

The chain links TRBV7-8 to TRBJ1-6; D not resolved. The CDR3 loop spans 15 amino acids. V lost 2 bases and J lost 6, with 11 bases in between. Germline V CDR1 and CDR2: SGHVS, FQNEAQ. The CDR3 spells CASSLLSQVNSPLHF. The DNA of the CDR3 is TGTGCCAGCAGCTTATTATCGCAGGTTAATTCACCCCTCCACTTT.

The rearrangement uses TRBV5-6 and TRBJ1-5, with a possible D match to TRBD1 (6 bases). CDR1 is SGHDT and CDR2 is YYEEEE in the germline V gene. This CDR3 spans 15 amino acids. Trimming stripped 2 bases from V and 2 bases from J, with 11 bases between. Written as DNA, the CDR3 is TGTGCCAGCAGCTTCCGAGGGGGAGGCAATCAGCCCCAGCATTTT. It encodes CASSFRGGGNQPQHF. Complete variable domain (other parts from reference TRBV5-6 and TRBJ1-5): DAGVTQSPTHLIKTRGQQVTLRCSPKSGHDTVSWYQQALGQGPQFIFQYYEEEERQRGNFPDRFSGHQFPNYSSELNVNALLLGDSALYLCASSFRGGGNQPQHFGDGTRLSIL.

The chain uses TRBV9 and TRBJ2-1; D unclear. CDR3 length equals 14 residues. CDR1 SGDLS and CDR2 YYNGEE come from the germline V gene. V was trimmed by 0 bases and J by 8 bases, leaving 12 bases between them. The CDR3: CASSVGGSFHEQFF. In DNA, the CDR3 is TGTGCCAGCAGCGTAGGAGGTAGCTTTCATGAGCAGTTCTTC.

J is TRBJ2-7 and V is TRBV11-2; 10 nucleotides match TRBD1. V shed 3 bases and J 3 bases; nucleotides not matched to a gene: 5. The CDR3 is 15 amino acids. CDR1 and CDR2 (germline): SGHAT, FQNNGV. The CDR3 DNA reads TGTGCCAGCAGCTTGACAGGGGGCCCCAACTACGAGCAGTACTTC. Encoded protein: CASSLTGGPNYEQYF.

The rearrangement joins TRBV27 to TRBJ2-7, with D maybe TRBD1 (5 bases). This CDR3 is built from 13 residues. V lost 5 bases to trimming and J lost 5 bases, with 13 bases between them. Germline assignment: CDR1 MNHEY and CDR2 SMNVEV (reference sequence). The CDR3 loop reads CASSPRVLNEQYF. The DNA of the CDR3 is TGTGCCAGCAGTCCCAGGGTGTTGAACGAGCAGTACTTC.

The chain joins TRBV5-4 to TRBJ2-2, with 10 bases lining up with TRBD2. This CDR3 comprises 16 residues. From germline, CDR1 is SGHNT and CDR2 YYREEE (reference sequence). With 1 base clipped from V and 4 bases from J, the junction kept 4 bases outside the gene matches. The CDR3 is CASSLQSGGATGELFF. The CDR3 DNA sequence: TGTGCCAGCAGCTTGCAGAGCGGGGGGGCCACCGGGGAGCTGTTTTTT.

J is TRBJ1-4 and V is TRBV5-5; D remains ambiguous. V lost 4 bases and J lost 0, with 10 bases in between. The CDR3 is made up of 15 amino acids. Germline V CDR1 and CDR2: SGHKS, YYEKEE (reference sequence). CDR3: CASSRSGATNEKLFF. DNA of the CDR3: TGTGCCAGCAGCCGATCAGGTGCAACTAATGAAAAACTGTTTTTT. Using reference TRBV5-5 and TRBJ1-4 for the parts outside the CDR3, the full variable domain is DAGVTQSPTHLIKTRGQQVTLRCSPISGHKSVSWYQQVLGQGPQFIFQYYEKEERGRGNFPDRFSARQFPNYSSELNVNALLLGDSALYLCASSRSGATNEKLFFGSGTQLSVL.

The chain recombines TRBV28 with TRBJ2-5; TRBD2 matches at 7 bases. V shed 5 bases and J 4 bases; nucleotides not matched to a gene: 13. Germline CDR1 and CDR2: MDHEN and SYDVKM. The CDR3 is 16 residues long. In DNA form, the CDR3 reads TGTGCCAGCAGTGGTCGGGTTGGAGCGGGAAGAGAGACCCAGTACTTC. Translated, it gives CASSGRVGAGRETQYF.

This sequence joins TRBV7-9 and TRBJ2-5; a possible D gene is TRBD2 (7 bases). V shed 2 bases and J shed 5 bases, with 15 bases lying between them. Germline-derived CDR1 and CDR2 are SEHNR and FQNEAQ (reference sequence). The CDR3 has 15 residues. The CDR3: CASSLSGGVGETQYF. The CDR3 nucleotides read TGTGCCAGCAGCTTATCGGGGGGCGTTGGGGAGACCCAGTACTTC.

The chain carries TRBV9 and TRBJ1-2; 7 bases line up with TRBD1. The CDR3 runs to 16 residues. Unmatched junction bases numbered 11, after V lost 2 bases and J lost 4 bases. CDR1 SGDLS and CDR2 YYNGEE come from the germline V gene. For the CDR3, the DNA is TGTGCCAGCAGCGTCCGCGGGACAGCAGACCTCTATGGCTACACCTTC. It codes for CASSVRGTADLYGYTF.

The V call is TRBV3-1 (or the pseudogene TRBV3-2), the J call TRBJ1-6; D is possibly TRBD1 (5 bases). Trimming took 4 bases from V and 3 from J, leaving 7 bases between them. In germline, CDR1 is LGHDT, CDR2 YNNKEL (reference sequence). The CDR3 contains 14 residues. CDR3 region: CASSPQVYNSPLHF. DNA for the CDR3: TGTGCCAGCAGCCCACAGGTCTATAATTCACCCCTCCACTTT.

CDR3 in amino acids: CASSQLQGFADNEQFF. The CDR3 bases are TGTGCCAGCAGCCAATTACAGGGGTTCGCGGACAATGAGCAGTTCTTC. The chain uses TRBV14 and TRBJ2-1; 7 bases align to TRBD1. The CDR3 is 16 amino acids. V shed 2 bases, J shed 5 bases, and the junction held 9 bases outside the gene matches. Germline loops: CDR1 SGHDN, CDR2 FVKESK.

This clone was counted once. The rearrangement uses TRBV2 and TRBJ2-7, with 10 bases identical to TRBD1. The J segment lost 5 bases and the V segment lost 1 base, leaving 8 bases of the junction unmatched. This CDR3 is built from 16 residues. The V gene's germline CDR1 is SNHLY and CDR2 FYNNEI. CDR3 loop: CASSEEAGTGAHEQYF. As DNA, the CDR3 is TGTGCCAGCAGTGAAGAGGCCGGGACAGGGGCCCACGAGCAGTACTTC.

The gene calls are TRBV18 and TRBJ2-5, with TRBD2 matching over 7 bases. J was trimmed by 4 bases and V by 5 bases; bases with no gene match: 7. The CDR3 sequence is 14 residues long. Germline assignment: CDR1 KGHSH and CDR2 LQKENI. The DNA for the CDR3 is TGTGCCAGCTCATTTCGACTAGCTGGAGAGACCCAGTACTTC. Translated: CASSFRLAGETQYF.

This sequence joins TRBV28 and TRBJ1-1; D is unresolved. Trimming took off 3 bases at V and 11 bases at J, with 10 bases between the two ends. CDR3 length: 11 residues. CDR1 is MDHEN and CDR2 is SYDVKM in the germline V gene. The CDR3 reads CASSLKGGAFF. The CDR3 nucleotides are TGTGCCAGCAGTTTGAAGGGAGGGGCTTTCTTT.